Below, 27 T cell receptor beta chains from the same sample are listed, as sequenced in a study of long-term antiretroviral therapy in people with HIV. The assay, immunoSEQ v3.0, was run at survey level. Some clones are missing from TCRdb's copy, which holds only in-frame ones; the method was immunoSEQ multiplex PCR. Of about 20,000 clones listed, 85% to 90% are singletons. Source: unsorted PBMCs, taken 1.8 years before starting antiretroviral therapy. These receptors all come from a woman aged 25 to 39 with HIV.

This clone was observed a few times. The chain has TRBV9 and TRBJ2-7; TRBD1 matches 8 bases. The V gene's germline CDR1 is SGDLS and CDR2 YYNGEE. This CDR3 comprises 16 residues. The V segment lost 0 bases and the J segment 2 bases; nucleotides outside the gene matches: 7. This CDR3 reads CASSVDAGGEPYEQYF. The CDR3 bases are TGTGCCAGCAGCGTAGACGCAGGGGGCGAACCCTACGAGCAGTACTTC.

This chain joins TRBV6-1 and TRBJ2-2; D ambiguous. CDR3 length equals 15 residues. Germline V gene lookup returns CDR1 MNHNS and CDR2 SASEGT. The V gene lost 6 bases and the J gene lost 0 bases, with 11 bases spanning the gap. The CDR3 loop reads CASSSRITNTGELFF. CDR3 nucleotides: TGTGCCAGCAGCTCCAGAATCACGAACACCGGGGAGCTGTTTTTT.

The rearrangement links TRBV18 to TRBJ1-2, with a weak D call TRBD1 (6 bases). V dropped 3 bases and J dropped 6 bases, with 11 bases sitting between them. The CDR3 is 13 amino acids. Per the germline V gene, CDR1 is KGHSH and CDR2 is LQKENI. As DNA, the CDR3 is TGTGCCAGCTCACCGGACAGTCCCAATGGCTACACCTTC. Its protein is CASSPDSPNGYTF.

This rearrangement joins TRBV10-3 to TRBJ1-1; D gene unclear. Germline CDR1 reads ENHRY; CDR2 reads SYGVKD. The ends were cut back, 3 bases at V and 6 bases at J, with 5 bases in the middle. CDR3 length: 11 amino acids. CDR3 sequence reads: CAISENAEAFF. DNA for the CDR3: TGTGCCATCAGTGAAAACGCTGAAGCTTTCTTT.

J is TRBJ2-7 and V is TRBV6-4, with 10 bases that match TRBD1. The V gene's germline CDR1 is MRHNA and CDR2 SNTAGT. CDR3 length: 14 residues. The V and J ends lost 6 bases and 6 bases, in that order; junction bases with no gene match: 8. The CDR3 sequence: CASSQTGGEVEQYF. In DNA, the CDR3 is TGTGCCAGCAGCCAGACAGGGGGCGAGGTCGAGCAGTACTTC.

The V call is TRBV5-6, the J call TRBJ1-1; 10 positions match TRBD1. The CDR3 contains 16 residues. V shed 3 bases and J 6 bases; nucleotides not matched to a gene: 11. CDR1 and CDR2 from the germline V gene are SGHDT and YYEEEE. DNA for the CDR3: TGTGCCAGCAGCTCCCAGGGGGACAGGGGAGGTCCTGAAGCTTTCTTT. Translated, it gives CASSSQGDRGGPEAFF. Looking up the rest from reference TRBV5-6 and TRBJ1-1 gives the full variable domain: DAGVTQSPTHLIKTRGQQVTLRCSPKSGHDTVSWYQQALGQGPQFIFQYYEEEERQRGNFPDRFSGHQFPNYSSELNVNALLLGDSALYLCASSSQGDRGGPEAFFGQGTRLTVV.

The chain combines TRBV2 with TRBJ2-5; a weak D match, TRBD1 (6 bases). Germline values: CDR1 SNHLY, CDR2 FYNNEI. Trimming left V 5 bases short and J 5 bases short, with 15 bases between. CDR3 size: 14 residues. Written as DNA, the CDR3 is TGTGCCAGCAGTCCTAACAGGGTGAGGGAGACCCAGTACTTC. As protein: CASSPNRVRETQYF.

This clone occurred once. The chain is built from TRBV7-2 and TRBJ2-2; TRBD1 matches at 10 bases. CDR1 and CDR2 from the germline V gene are SGHTA and FQGNSA. V trimming: 7 bases; J trimming: 7 bases; junction bases outside the gene matches: 6. CDR3 length equals 14 residues. DNA of the CDR3: TGTGCCAGCACCCGGACAGGGGGTTTCGGGGAGCTGTTTTTT. Translation gives CASTRTGGFGELFF.

This chain connects TRBV6-1 to TRBJ2-2; 9 positions match TRBD2. After removal of 6 bases from V and 3 bases from J, the junction contained 5 bases not matched to a gene. The CDR3 sequence is 15 residues long. Germline assignment: CDR1 MNHNS and CDR2 SASEGT. The CDR3 sequence: CASRGAGGDTGELFF. The CDR3 nucleotides read TGTGCCAGCAGAGGAGCGGGGGGAGACACCGGGGAGCTGTTTTTT.

The chain carries TRBV5-6 and TRBJ1-4, with D perhaps matching TRBD1 (5 bases). The germline V and J ends were trimmed by 0 bases and 0 bases, with 12 bases remaining between them. CDR1 is SGHDT, CDR2 YYEEEE, per germline. The CDR3 sequence is 17 residues long. In DNA form, the CDR3 reads TGTGCCAGCAGCTTGGCCAGGGTCGGTGCAACTAATGAAAAACTGTTTTTT. This codes for CASSLARVGATNEKLFF.

The chain recombines TRBV2 with TRBJ2-2, with D perhaps being TRBD1 or TRBD2 (6 bases each). The CDR3 runs 16 residues. V was trimmed by 5 bases and J by 6 bases, leaving 19 bases between them. Per germline, CDR1 SNHLY and CDR2 FYNNEI. The CDR3 nucleotides are TGTGCCAGCAGTTGGGGGGAGTGGGGGCGAGCCGGGGAGCTGTTTTTT. The encoded protein is CASSWGEWGRAGELFF. The whole variable domain, remainder taken from reference TRBV2 and TRBJ2-2, is EPEVTQTPSHQVTQMGQEVILRCVPISNHLYFYWYRQILGQKVEFLVSFYNNEISEKSEIFDDQFSVERPDGSNFTLKIRSTKLEDSAMYFCASSWGEWGRAGELFFGEGSRLTVL.

A few counts support this clone. The chain recombines TRBV19 with TRBJ2-2, with D possibly being TRBD1 (6 bases). The CDR3 has 14 residues. Germline lookup yields CDR1 LNHDA and CDR2 SQIVND (reference sequence). V was clipped by 7 bases and J by 5 bases, with 14 bases between them. The CDR3 DNA reads TGTGCCAGTATGGCAGGGGAAGGAACCGGGGAGCTGTTTTTT. It yields the protein CASMAGEGTGELFF. The entire variable domain, with the rest obtained from reference TRBV19 and TRBJ2-2, is as follows: DGGITQSPKYLFRKEGQNVTLSCEQNLNHDAMYWYRQDPGQGLRLIYYSQIVNDFQKGDIAEGYSVSREKKESFPLTVTSAQKNPTAFYLCASMAGEGTGELFFGEGSRLTVL.

This clone has just one count. The chain carries TRBV11-3 and TRBJ2-4; 7 bases agree with TRBD1. V was clipped by 4 bases and J by 0 bases; unmatched bases: 18. CDR1 and CDR2 (germline): SGHNT, YENEEA. The CDR3 loop spans 20 amino acids. CDR3 sequence: CASSWAPGTAAFLAKNIQYF. Here the CDR3 DNA reads TGTGCCAGCAGCTGGGCACCCGGGACAGCCGCCTTTCTAGCCAAAAACATTCAGTACTTC. Filled out from reference TRBV11-3 and TRBJ2-4, the complete variable domain reads EAGVVQSPRYKIIEKKQPVAFWCNPISGHNTLYWYLQNLGQGPELLIRYENEEAVDDSQLPKDRFSAERLKGVDSTLKIQPAELGDSAVYLCASSWAPGTAAFLAKNIQYFGAGTRLSVL.

The chain joins TRBV15 to TRBJ1-6, with TRBD1 identical over 7 bases. CDR3 length equals 18 residues. With 0 bases clipped from V and 7 bases from J, the junction kept 12 bases outside the gene matches. From germline, CDR1 is LNHNV and CDR2 YYDKDF (reference sequence). The DNA of the CDR3 is TGTGCCACCAGCAGAGATTTTGGAGGGGGCAGGGGAAATTCACCCCTCCACTTT. It specifies CATSRDFGGGRGNSPLHF.

The genes are TRBV6-1 and TRBJ1-1, with D perhaps matching TRBD1 (6 bases). Trimming left V 4 bases short and J 0 bases short, with 15 bases between. CDR3 length: 16 amino acids. Germline CDR1 is MNHNS and CDR2 is SASEGT. DNA of the CDR3: TGTGCCAGCAGTGGGGGGAACAGGGTGATGAACACTGAAGCTTTCTTT. Residues: CASSGGNRVMNTEAFF.

CDR3 in amino acids: CASSQQGLAGNTIYF. DNA of the CDR3: TGCGCCAGCAGCCAGCAGGGGTTAGCTGGAAACACCATATATTTT. V usage is TRBV4-1 and J usage is TRBJ1-3; TRBD1 might be the D (6 bases). The CDR3 loop spans 15 amino acids. CDR1 MGHRA and CDR2 YSYEKL come from the germline V gene. Between the trimmed V and J ends, which lost 3 bases and 2 bases, there was a span of 11 bases.

The chain employs TRBV9 and TRBJ1-3; no clear D. The germline V gene encodes CDR1 SGDLS and CDR2 YYNGEE. V was clipped by 0 bases and J by 4 bases, with 14 bases between them. The CDR3 is made up of 16 amino acids. The CDR3 DNA follows: TGTGCCAGCAGCGTAGAGCAGGTGACACGCGGAAACACCATATATTTT. It specifies CASSVEQVTRGNTIYF.

A few counts support this clone. The chain uses TRBV20-1 and TRBJ1-2; D unresolved. CDR1 DFQATT and CDR2 SNEGSKA come from the germline V gene (reference sequence). The CDR3 sequence is 10 residues long. The ends were cut back, 3 bases at V and 7 bases at J, with 6 bases in the middle. The CDR3 is CSASGSGYTF. The CDR3 nucleotides are TGCAGTGCTAGTGGCTCTGGCTACACCTTC.

This clone was counted once. The V call is TRBV2, the J call TRBJ2-5; a weak D match, TRBD2 (6 bases). Germline V CDR1 and CDR2: SNHLY, FYNNEI. The V end was cut by 4 bases, the J end by 2 bases, with 11 bases between. The CDR3 has 14 residues. The CDR3 here is CASSARDLQETQYF. DNA for the CDR3: TGTGCCAGCAGTGCAAGGGACTTACAAGAGACCCAGTACTTC.

This clone occurred once. In DNA, the CDR3 is TGTGCCTGGAGCGGAGGGCTAAATCCCAATCAGCCCCAGCATTTT. Translated, it gives CAWSGGLNPNQPQHF. The chain recombines TRBV30 with TRBJ1-5, with no clear D. The CDR3 has 15 amino acids. The germline gives CDR1 GTSNPN, CDR2 SVGIG (reference sequence). V lost 3 bases, J lost 3 bases, and 15 bases lay in between.

The chain carries TRBV2 and TRBJ2-1; 8 nucleotides match TRBD1. The length of the CDR3 is 15 residues. Germline CDR1 and CDR2: SNHLY and FYNNEI. V lost 8 bases to trimming and J lost 8 bases; unmatched junction nucleotides: 14. This CDR3 is CASAGRTGSTDEQFF. The CDR3 region has the DNA TGTGCCAGCGCCGGACGGACAGGGTCCACCGATGAGCAGTTCTTC. Supplemented by reference TRBV2 and TRBJ2-1, the full variable domain reads EPEVTQTPSHQVTQMGQEVILRCVPISNHLYFYWYRQILGQKVEFLVSFYNNEISEKSEIFDDQFSVERPDGSNFTLKIRSTKLEDSAMYFCASAGRTGSTDEQFFGPGTRLTVL.

The J gene is TRBJ1-5, the V gene TRBV7-9; 9 bases agree with TRBD1. This CDR3 is built from 18 residues. Germline loops: CDR1 SEHNR, CDR2 FQNEAQ (reference sequence). With V trimmed by 1 base and J by 7 bases, 14 bases remained unmatched. CDR3 residues: CASSLVLSADRGSQPQHF. The CDR3 region has the DNA TGTGCCAGCAGCTTAGTCCTATCCGCGGACAGGGGAAGCCAGCCCCAGCATTTT.

The genes are TRBV5-1 and TRBJ2-2; D is possibly TRBD1 or TRBD2 (6 bases each). The V end was cut by 4 bases, the J end by 3 bases, with 16 bases between. Germline values: CDR1 SGHRS, CDR2 YFSETQ. The CDR3 is 16 amino acids. The CDR3 spells CASSRRAGVDTGELFF. CDR3 DNA: TGCGCCAGCAGCAGGAGGGCAGGGGTGGACACCGGGGAGCTGTTTTTT.

The rearrangement joins TRBV30 to TRBJ1-5, with D possibly TRBD1 on 5 matching bases. The CDR3 runs 14 residues. Trimming took 1 base from V and 4 from J, leaving 11 bases between them. CDR1 GTSNPN and CDR2 SVGIG come from the germline V gene (reference sequence). The CDR3 nucleotides are TGTGCCTGGAGTGGAGGAGAGGGGAATCAGCCCCAGCATTTT. This translates into CAWSGGEGNQPQHF. The full variable domain, in which reference TRBV30 and TRBJ1-5 provide the parts outside the CDR3, is SQTIHQWPATLVQPVGSPLSLECTVEGTSNPNLYWYRQAAGRGLQLLFYSVGIGQISSEVPQNLSASRPQDRQFILSSKKLLLSDSGFYLCAWSGGEGNQPQHFGDGTRLSIL.

V usage is TRBV9 and J usage is TRBJ1-2; the D gene is possibly TRBD1 (5 bases). CDR1 is SGDLS and CDR2 is YYNGEE in the germline V gene. The ends were cut back, 3 bases at V and 2 bases at J, with 8 bases in the middle. This CDR3 has 13 residues. CDR3 bases: TGTGCCAGCAGCGATAAGGGGAACTATGGCTACACCTTC. Its translation: CASSDKGNYGYTF.

The rearrangement links TRBV4-1 to TRBJ2-5; D remains unclear. V gave up 6 bases and J gave up 2 bases, with 13 bases separating them. This CDR3 is 14 amino acids long. Germline V CDR1 and CDR2: MGHRA, YSYEKL. The CDR3 here is CASRGVGFQETQYF. The DNA for the CDR3 is TGCGCCAGCAGGGGCGTTGGTTTTCAAGAGACCCAGTACTTC.

The gene calls are TRBV12-5 and TRBJ2-1; D might be TRBD1 (5 bases). Germline V gene lookup returns CDR1 LGHNT and CDR2 FRNRAP. The V and J ends lost 3 bases and 7 bases respectively, with 19 bases between them. CDR3 length equals 16 residues. CDR3 sequence reads: CASGLMTGRVRNEQFF. CDR3 coding DNA: TGTGCTAGTGGTTTAATGACGGGCAGGGTGAGGAATGAGCAGTTCTTC.